This entry describes one T cell receptor beta chain. Its antigen is as yet unknown. The CDR3 contains 14 residues. The V gene end was trimmed by 5 bases and the J gene end by 8 bases; junction bases not matched to a gene: 8. Each donor was a healthy Caucasian individual from Russia, aged about 6 to 90. The sample belongs to a study of blood T cells in healthy people across ages. Study background: Template switching recovered approximately one barcoded beta molecule for every two T cells. Study-wide results and limits: More naive CD4+ cells and higher diversity were found in long-lived than in aged donors.

With a J-beta primer mix and a sample-barcoded 5' primer, a second PCR ran roughly 6 to 11 cycles. A single record per CDR3 protein comes from TCRdb applying MiXCR to the 5' RACE reads. The sample consists of some 790,000 distinct CDR3 sequences, under 30% of them appearing once. The sequencing input was blood. The sequence derives from a woman aged 80 or older in good health. The rearrangement uses TRBV12-3 or TRBV12-4 and TRBJ2-1, with 8 positions matching TRBD1. Here the CDR3 DNA reads TGTGCCAGCAGTCCAGCAGGGGGCAATGATGAGCAGTTCTTC. This translates into CASSPAGGNDEQFF.